The 26 T cell receptor beta chains below come from one sample, sequenced in a study of blood T cell repertoires in COVID-19. TCRdb's copy holds only in-frame clones and misses some; the assay was immunoSEQ multiplex PCR. Of some 350,000 clones listed, about 87% were seen once; the top ten hold approximately 5%. The specimen sequenced was PBMCs or T cells enriched from blood (not recorded which). The receptor set was obtained from a young woman who had recovered from COVID-19.

As DNA, the CDR3 is TGTGCCAGCAGCCCCTCCCCCGGGACAGCGAGCTATGGCTACACCTTC. This encodes CASSPSPGTASYGYTF. The chain employs TRBV28 and TRBJ1-2, with TRBD1 matching 7 bases. Germline V gene lookup returns CDR1 MDHEN and CDR2 SYDVKM. J gave up 4 bases and V 6 bases, and 14 bases lay outside the gene matches. The CDR3 covers 16 residues.

V is TRBV18 and J is TRBJ1-5; weak D call: TRBD1 (6 bases). CDR1 is KGHSH, CDR2 LQKENI, per germline. Trimming cost V 4 bases and J 8 bases, with 15 bases left between them. The length of the CDR3 is 14 residues. The CDR3 is CASSLWGGPEPQHF. In DNA, the CDR3 is TGTGCCAGCTCACTTTGGGGGGGGCCGGAGCCCCAGCATTTT.

The chain couples TRBV11-2 to TRBJ1-1; TRBD1 agrees at 10 bases. CDR1 is SGHAT and CDR2 is FQNNGV in the germline V gene. This CDR3 has 15 amino acids. The J segment lost 5 bases and the V segment lost 4 bases, leaving 7 bases of the junction unmatched. The CDR3 bases are TGTGCCAGCAGCTCGAGACAGGGGGCGCGAACTGAAGCTTTCTTT. It encodes CASSSRQGARTEAFF.

The rearrangement uses TRBV6-5 and TRBJ2-7; 8 positions agree with TRBD1. This CDR3 is 14 amino acids long. The V gene's germline CDR1 is MNHEY and CDR2 SVGAGI. The junction had 7 bases not matched to a gene; V was cut back by 7 bases and J by 2 bases. The CDR3 reads CASNRDRGTYEQYF. The CDR3 DNA follows: TGTGCCAGCAACCGAGACAGGGGCACCTACGAGCAGTACTTC.

This rearrangement joins TRBV2 to TRBJ1-4, with D unclear. V was shortened by 7 bases and J by 4 bases, with 16 bases between the two germline ends. The CDR3 runs 15 residues. Germline values: CDR1 SNHLY, CDR2 FYNNEI. The CDR3 nucleotides are TGTGCCAGCAACCCGGGAGGAGCCTATAATGAAAAACTGTTTTTT. Its translation: CASNPGGAYNEKLFF.

The chain combines TRBV9 with TRBJ2-2; 14 positions agree with TRBD2. The trim removed 4 bases at V and 5 bases at J, leaving 4 bases unmatched. Germline CDR1 and CDR2: SGDLS and YYNGEE. This CDR3 region has 16 residues. The CDR3 DNA is TGTGCCAGCAGCTGGGGGACTAGCGGGGGAACCGGGGAGCTGTTTTTT. Residues: CASSWGTSGGTGELFF.

The J gene is TRBJ1-2, the V gene TRBV2; 7 bases map to TRBD1. CDR3 size: 13 residues. The germline CDR1 and CDR2 sequences are SNHLY and FYNNEI. The V and J ends lost 6 bases and 4 bases, in that order; junction bases with no gene match: 5. The CDR3 loop is CASRRDSLYGYTF. The CDR3 bases are TGTGCCAGCAGGCGGGACAGTCTCTATGGCTACACCTTC. The full variable domain, rest sourced from reference TRBV2 and TRBJ1-2, is EPEVTQTPSHQVTQMGQEVILRCVPISNHLYFYWYRQILGQKVEFLVSFYNNEISEKSEIFDDQFSVERPDGSNFTLKIRSTKLEDSAMYFCASRRDSLYGYTFGSGTRLTVV.

The chain links TRBV5-1 to TRBJ1-2, with 7 bases that match TRBD1. The CDR3 consists of 13 residues. Germline V gene data show CDR1 as SGHRS and CDR2 as YFSETQ. The V gene end was trimmed by 4 bases and the J gene end by 6 bases; junction bases not matched to a gene: 6. This CDR3 is CASSRDSPDGYTF. The CDR3 DNA reads TGCGCCAGCAGCAGGGACAGCCCCGATGGCTACACCTTC.

The rearrangement uses TRBV15 and TRBJ1-1; D remains unclear. The CDR3 extends over 11 amino acids. Trimming pared 5 bases from V and 7 bases from J, leaving 8 bases between. Germline V CDR1 and CDR2: LNHNV, YYDKDF (reference sequence). CDR3 bases: TGTGCCACCAGCGGCTTAAATGAAGCTTTCTTT. It encodes CATSGLNEAFF.

V usage is TRBV13 and J usage is TRBJ1-1; D unresolved. Germline assignment: CDR1 PRHDT and CDR2 FYEKMQ (reference sequence). CDR3 size: 13 residues. V lost 2 bases to trimming and J lost 4 bases, with 8 bases between them. The CDR3 DNA sequence: TGTGCCAGCAGCTTAACTCCGAGCACTGAAGCTTTCTTT. Its protein product is CASSLTPSTEAFF.

The chain recombines TRBV12-3 or TRBV12-4 with TRBJ1-5; D is ambiguous. Trimming removed 7 bases from V and 8 bases from J, with 12 bases in between. The CDR3 is 12 amino acids. The CDR3 coding sequence is TGTGCCAGCACCACCCCCGGGGAGCCCCAGCATTTT. It specifies CASTTPGEPQHF.

V gene TRBV5-6 combines with J gene TRBJ2-2; D is unresolved. This CDR3 contains 16 residues. V lost 4 bases, J lost 2 bases, and 15 bases lay in between. Germline V gives CDR1 SGHDT, CDR2 YYEEEE. The CDR3 nucleotides are TGTGCCAGCAGCCACCGCCTAGGCCACAACACCGGGGAGCTGTTTTTT. It specifies CASSHRLGHNTGELFF. Combining the CDR3 with reference TRBV5-6 and TRBJ2-2 gives the whole variable domain DAGVTQSPTHLIKTRGQQVTLRCSPKSGHDTVSWYQQALGQGPQFIFQYYEEEERQRGNFPDRFSGHQFPNYSSELNVNALLLGDSALYLCASSHRLGHNTGELFFGEGSRLTVL.

The V call is TRBV4-3, the J call TRBJ2-7; D may be TRBD1 (6 bases). Looked up from germline, CDR1 is LGHNA and CDR2 is YSLEER. Trimming stripped 4 bases from V and 0 bases from J, with 22 bases between. The CDR3 covers 18 residues. The CDR3 loop reads CASSPRQGAGEPSYEQYF. The CDR3 DNA sequence: TGCGCCAGCAGCCCTCGTCAAGGGGCAGGGGAACCCTCCTACGAGCAGTACTTC.

This chain joins TRBV5-1 and TRBJ2-6; D might be TRBD1 (6 bases). CDR3 length: 15 amino acids. Germline loops: CDR1 SGHRS, CDR2 YFSETQ. The ends were cut back, 1 base at V and 2 bases at J, with 7 bases in the middle. The CDR3 coding sequence is TGCGCCAGCAGCTTGACAGGGACTGGGGCCAACGTCCTGACTTTC. This sequence encodes CASSLTGTGANVLTF.

A single count supports this clone. The CDR3 sequence: CASSIPGEAPYEQYF. The DNA for the CDR3 is TGTGCCAGTAGTATCCCTGGGGAGGCTCCCTACGAGCAGTACTTC. This rearrangement joins TRBV19 to TRBJ2-7; TRBD2 might be the D (6 bases). The CDR3 is 15 residues long. Trimming pared 3 bases from V and 2 bases from J, leaving 14 bases between. CDR1 and CDR2 (germline): LNHDA, SQIVND (reference sequence).

The rearrangement uses TRBV6-5 and TRBJ2-5, with 9 bases identical to TRBD2. With V trimmed by 7 bases and J by 5 bases, 5 bases remained unmatched. Germline V gene lookup returns CDR1 MNHEY and CDR2 SVGAGI. This CDR3 spans 13 amino acids. In nucleotides, the CDR3 is TGTGCCAGCAACATAGCGGGGGCCGAGACCCAGTACTTC. Its translation: CASNIAGAETQYF.

V and J are TRBV7-8 and TRBJ2-2, with 9 bases fitting TRBD1. Germline CDR1 and CDR2: SGHVS and FQNEAQ. This CDR3 region has 15 residues. After removal of 4 bases from V and 5 bases from J, the junction contained 5 bases not matched to a gene. The CDR3: CASSSGTGRTGELFF. The DNA for the CDR3 is TGTGCCAGCAGCTCCGGGACAGGGAGGACCGGGGAGCTGTTTTTT.

This clone was found a few times. The gene calls are TRBV19 and TRBJ2-7; no clear D gene. Trimming stripped 3 bases from V and 3 bases from J, with 9 bases between. Per germline, CDR1 LNHDA and CDR2 SQIVND (reference sequence). The CDR3 is 13 residues long. CDR3 in amino acids: CASSIANNYEQYF. For the CDR3, the DNA is TGTGCCAGTAGTATCGCCAACAACTACGAGCAGTACTTC. The whole variable domain, remainder taken from reference TRBV19 and TRBJ2-7, is DGGITQSPKYLFRKEGQNVTLSCEQNLNHDAMYWYRQDPGQGLRLIYYSQIVNDFQKGDIAEGYSVSREKKESFPLTVTSAQKNPTAFYLCASSIANNYEQYFGPGTRLTVT.

V and J are TRBV19 and TRBJ2-1; D gene uncertain. The CDR3 totals 14 residues. Trimming left V 1 base short and J 7 bases short, with 11 bases between. Germline CDR1 is LNHDA and CDR2 is SQIVND (reference sequence). The DNA of the CDR3 is TGTGCCAGTAGTATAGCTAGTAGTAGTAATGAGCAGTTCTTC. This translates into CASSIASSSNEQFF.

The gene calls are TRBV9 and TRBJ2-3; a weak D match, TRBD2 (6 bases). The CDR3 is 12 amino acids. V lost 4 bases and J lost 8, with 11 bases in between. Germline CDR1 and CDR2: SGDLS and YYNGEE. Written as DNA, the CDR3 is TGTGCCAGCAGCCCCCGGGAGACTACGCAGTATTTT. Protein sequence: CASSPRETTQYF.

This rearrangement joins TRBV7-8 to TRBJ2-5; D remains unclear. The CDR3 is made up of 12 amino acids. The germline V gene encodes CDR1 SGHVS and CDR2 FQNEAQ. Between the trimmed V and J ends, which lost 5 bases and 5 bases, there was a span of 9 bases. CDR3 nucleotide sequence: TGTGCCAGCAGCCCTATTAGTGAGACCCAGTACTTC. Translation gives CASSPISETQYF.

V usage is TRBV5-1 and J usage is TRBJ1-4; D may be TRBD1 (5 bases). The CDR3 totals 16 residues. V was pared by 0 bases and J by 4 bases, with 13 bases between. Per germline, CDR1 SGHRS and CDR2 YFSETQ. The CDR3 sequence: CASSLDGRGGNEKLFF. In DNA form, the CDR3 reads TGCGCCAGCAGCTTGGACGGGAGGGGAGGTAATGAAAAACTGTTTTTT.

Of note for this clone: Other DNA sequences from this sample encode an identical CDR3 as well. The chain joins TRBV5-1 to TRBJ1-2; D ambiguous. Germline V gene sequence: CDR1 SGHRS, CDR2 YFSETQ. Trimming shortened V by 2 bases and J by 0 bases, and 8 bases separated the two germline ends. This CDR3 is 14 amino acids long. The CDR3 nucleotides read TGCGCCAGCAGCTTTGAGACACCTAACTATGGCTACACCTTC. This encodes CASSFETPNYGYTF.

The chain is built from TRBV13 and TRBJ2-1, with a possible D match to TRBD2 (5 bases). V shed 2 bases and J shed 8 bases, with 16 bases lying between them. This CDR3 has 15 residues. Germline loops: CDR1 PRHDT, CDR2 FYEKMQ (reference sequence). CDR3 bases: TGTGCCAGCAGCTTAAACAGACGGACCGGGGATGAGCAGTTCTTC. It is translated as CASSLNRRTGDEQFF.

V is TRBV5-1 and J is TRBJ2-3, with 7 bases aligning to TRBD2. This CDR3 spans 15 amino acids. CDR1 and CDR2 (germline): SGHRS, YFSETQ. J gave up 0 bases and V 1 base, and 2 bases lay outside the gene matches. This CDR3 is CASSLSGISTDTQYF. The CDR3 nucleotides read TGCGCCAGCAGCTTGAGCGGGATTAGCACAGATACGCAGTATTTT.

J is TRBJ1-5 and V is TRBV19, with 9 positions matching TRBD1. CDR1 is LNHDA and CDR2 is SQIVND in the germline V gene (reference sequence). V lost 5 bases and J lost 2; bases outside the gene matches: 10. The CDR3 consists of 17 residues. CDR3 protein: CASSLTQRQGGNQPQHF. In nucleotides, the CDR3 is TGTGCCAGTAGTTTAACTCAAAGACAGGGGGGCAATCAGCCCCAGCATTTT. The whole variable domain, remainder taken from reference TRBV19 and TRBJ1-5, is DGGITQSPKYLFRKEGQNVTLSCEQNLNHDAMYWYRQDPGQGLRLIYYSQIVNDFQKGDIAEGYSVSREKKESFPLTVTSAQKNPTAFYLCASSLTQRQGGNQPQHFGDGTRLSIL.